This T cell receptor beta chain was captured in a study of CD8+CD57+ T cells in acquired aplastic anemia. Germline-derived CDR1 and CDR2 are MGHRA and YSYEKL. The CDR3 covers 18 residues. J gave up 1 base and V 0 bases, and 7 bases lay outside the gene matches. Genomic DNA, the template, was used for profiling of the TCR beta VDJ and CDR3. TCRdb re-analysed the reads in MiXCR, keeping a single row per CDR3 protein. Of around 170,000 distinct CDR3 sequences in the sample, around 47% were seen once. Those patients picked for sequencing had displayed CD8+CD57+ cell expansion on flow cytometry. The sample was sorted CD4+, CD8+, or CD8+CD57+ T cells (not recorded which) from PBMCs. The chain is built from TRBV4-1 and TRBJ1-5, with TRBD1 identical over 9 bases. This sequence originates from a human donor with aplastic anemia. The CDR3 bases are TGCGCCAGCAGCCAAGATCCGGGACAGGGTTCCAGCAATCAGCCCCAGCATTTT. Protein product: CASSQDPGQGSSNQPQHF.